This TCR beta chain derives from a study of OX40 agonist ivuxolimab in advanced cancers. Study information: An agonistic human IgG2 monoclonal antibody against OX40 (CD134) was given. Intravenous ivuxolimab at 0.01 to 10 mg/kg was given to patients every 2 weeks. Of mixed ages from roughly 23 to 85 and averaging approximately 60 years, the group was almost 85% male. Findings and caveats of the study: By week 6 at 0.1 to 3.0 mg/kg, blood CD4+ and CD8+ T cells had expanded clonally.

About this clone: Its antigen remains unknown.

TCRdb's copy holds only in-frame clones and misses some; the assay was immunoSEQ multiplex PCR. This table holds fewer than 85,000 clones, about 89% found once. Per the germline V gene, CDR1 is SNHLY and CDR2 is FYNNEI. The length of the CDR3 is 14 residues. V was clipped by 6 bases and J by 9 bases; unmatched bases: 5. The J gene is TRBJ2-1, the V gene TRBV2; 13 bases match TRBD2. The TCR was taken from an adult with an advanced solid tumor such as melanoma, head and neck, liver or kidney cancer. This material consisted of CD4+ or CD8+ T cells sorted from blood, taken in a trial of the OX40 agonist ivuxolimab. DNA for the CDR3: TGTGCCAGCAGGGGACTAGCGGGGATGGGTGAGCAGTTCTTC. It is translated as CASRGLAGMGEQFF.